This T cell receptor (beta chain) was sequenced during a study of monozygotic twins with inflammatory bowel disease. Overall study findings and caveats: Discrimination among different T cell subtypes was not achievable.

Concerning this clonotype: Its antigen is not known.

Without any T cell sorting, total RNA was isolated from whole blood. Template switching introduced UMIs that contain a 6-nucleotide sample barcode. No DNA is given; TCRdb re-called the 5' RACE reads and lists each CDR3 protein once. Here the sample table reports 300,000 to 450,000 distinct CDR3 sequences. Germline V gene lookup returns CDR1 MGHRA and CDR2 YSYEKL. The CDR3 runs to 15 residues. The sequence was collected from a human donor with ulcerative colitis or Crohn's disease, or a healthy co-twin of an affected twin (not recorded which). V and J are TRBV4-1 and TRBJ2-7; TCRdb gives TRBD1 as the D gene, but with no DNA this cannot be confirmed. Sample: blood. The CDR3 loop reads CASSQRRDRGYEQYF.